These 5 T cell receptor beta chains share one sample of origin, sequenced in a study of blood T cell repertoires in COVID-19. Produced via immunoSEQ multiplex PCR; TCRdb's table is partial and in-frame only. The repertoire holds some 320,000 clones, more than 85% seen once, with around 3.9% in the top ten. The sequenced sample was PBMCs or T cells enriched from blood (not recorded which). Every receptor here comes from a woman under 40 who had been exposed to COVID-19.

V gene TRBV20-1 combines with J gene TRBJ2-1; possible D gene TRBD1, 6 bases. This CDR3 is built from 10 residues. Germline CDR1 DFQATT, CDR2 SNEGSKA (reference sequence). Trimming took off 5 bases at V and 10 bases at J, with 9 bases between the two ends. CDR3 loop: CSAAGTEQFF. In nucleotides, the CDR3 is TGCAGTGCTGCCGGGACAGAGCAGTTCTTC.

In its sample, this clone was seen a few times. The chain employs TRBV2 and TRBJ1-3; possible D gene TRBD1, 6 bases. Germline-derived CDR1 and CDR2 are SNHLY and FYNNEI. CDR3 size: 18 residues. V was trimmed by 6 bases and J by 4 bases, leaving 25 bases between them. The CDR3 loop is CASRNSQRTAWGGNTIYF. For the CDR3, the DNA is TGTGCCAGCAGGAACTCCCAAAGGACAGCTTGGGGCGGAAACACCATATATTTT. Filled out from reference TRBV2 and TRBJ1-3, the complete variable domain reads EPEVTQTPSHQVTQMGQEVILRCVPISNHLYFYWYRQILGQKVEFLVSFYNNEISEKSEIFDDQFSVERPDGSNFTLKIRSTKLEDSAMYFCASRNSQRTAWGGNTIYFGEGSWLTVV.

The chain recombines TRBV3-1 (or the pseudogene TRBV3-2) with TRBJ1-3; 7 positions agree with TRBD1. The CDR3 is 15 residues long. The J segment lost 5 bases and the V segment lost 1 base, leaving 5 bases of the junction unmatched. Per the germline V gene, CDR1 is LGHDT and CDR2 is YNNKEL (reference sequence). The CDR3, as DNA: TGTGCCAGCAGCCAAGCTCAGGGGGGAAGAAACACCATATATTTT. Protein product: CASSQAQGGRNTIYF.

V gene TRBV6-5 combines with J gene TRBJ2-7; D perhaps matches TRBD1 (6 bases). Germline V gives CDR1 MNHEY, CDR2 SVGAGI. With 6 bases removed from V and 3 bases from J, the gap between germline ends came to 9 bases. This CDR3 comprises 12 residues. The CDR3 DNA follows: TGTGCCAGCAGGGACAGACTCTACGAGCAGTACTTC. Encoded protein: CASRDRLYEQYF.

The V call is TRBV5-1, the J call TRBJ2-7; 8 positions agree with TRBD1. V was clipped by 4 bases and J by 5 bases; unmatched bases: 8. This CDR3 contains 14 residues. The germline V gene encodes CDR1 SGHRS and CDR2 YFSETQ. The CDR3 sequence is CASSPRGRIHEQYF. The CDR3 DNA follows: TGCGCCAGCAGCCCCAGGGGGCGCATCCACGAGCAGTACTTC.